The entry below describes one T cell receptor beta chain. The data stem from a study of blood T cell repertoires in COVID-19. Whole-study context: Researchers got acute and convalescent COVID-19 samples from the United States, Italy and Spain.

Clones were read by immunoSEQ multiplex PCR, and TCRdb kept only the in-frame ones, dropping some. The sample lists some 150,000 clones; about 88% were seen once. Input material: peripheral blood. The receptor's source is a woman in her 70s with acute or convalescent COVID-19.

The CDR3 spells CASSSGQVFWSPLHF. Written as DNA, the CDR3 is TGTGCCAGCAGTTCGGGACAGGTCTTTTGGTCACCCCTCCACTTT. The chain recombines TRBV27 with TRBJ1-6; TRBD1 matches at 8 bases. The germline CDR1 and CDR2 sequences are MNHEY and SMNVEV (reference sequence). The CDR3 runs 15 residues. The trim removed 4 bases at V and 10 bases at J, leaving 9 bases unmatched.